Following are 2 T cell receptor beta chains from one sample sequenced in a study of blood T cell repertoires in COVID-19. Only in-frame clones appear in the TCRdb table, and some are missing; sequencing was by immunoSEQ multiplex PCR. This repertoire shows about 160,000 clones, roughly 91% found once; its top ten account for approximately 2%. Sample: peripheral blood. These receptors originate from a young man with acute or convalescent COVID-19.

J is TRBJ1-2 and V is TRBV4-1; no reliable D call. Trimming removed 0 bases from V and 0 bases from J, with 20 bases in between. Per germline, CDR1 MGHRA and CDR2 YSYEKL. The CDR3 has 19 residues. This CDR3 is CASSQDAADSLRPNYGYTF. CDR3 DNA sequence: TGCGCCAGCAGCCAAGACGCGGCAGATAGTTTACGCCCTAACTATGGCTACACCTTC.

The chain couples TRBV7-6 to TRBJ1-5, with 7 bases matching TRBD1. The germline gives CDR1 SGHVS, CDR2 FNYEAQ. CDR3 length equals 15 residues. Germline trimming cut 0 bases from V and 5 bases from J; bases unmatched to any gene: 4. The CDR3 is CASSLATGKDQPQHF. DNA of the CDR3: TGTGCCAGCAGCTTAGCGACAGGGAAGGATCAGCCCCAGCATTTT.